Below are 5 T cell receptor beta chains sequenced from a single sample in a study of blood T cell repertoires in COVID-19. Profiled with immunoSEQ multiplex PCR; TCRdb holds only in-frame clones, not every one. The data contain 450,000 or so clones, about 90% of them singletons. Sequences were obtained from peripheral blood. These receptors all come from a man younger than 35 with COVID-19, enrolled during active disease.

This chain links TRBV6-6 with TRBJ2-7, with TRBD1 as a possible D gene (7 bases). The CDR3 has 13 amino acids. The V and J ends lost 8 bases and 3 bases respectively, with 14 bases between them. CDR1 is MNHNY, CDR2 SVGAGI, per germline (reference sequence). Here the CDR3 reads CASRGTEVYEQYF. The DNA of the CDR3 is TGTGCCAGCCGGGGGACAGAAGTCTACGAGCAGTACTTC.

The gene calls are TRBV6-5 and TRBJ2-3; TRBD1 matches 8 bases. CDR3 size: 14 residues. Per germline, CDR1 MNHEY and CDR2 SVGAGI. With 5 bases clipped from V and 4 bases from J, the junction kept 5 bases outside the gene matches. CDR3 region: CASSPQGAPDTQYF. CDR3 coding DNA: TGTGCCAGCAGTCCCCAGGGGGCACCAGATACGCAGTATTTT.

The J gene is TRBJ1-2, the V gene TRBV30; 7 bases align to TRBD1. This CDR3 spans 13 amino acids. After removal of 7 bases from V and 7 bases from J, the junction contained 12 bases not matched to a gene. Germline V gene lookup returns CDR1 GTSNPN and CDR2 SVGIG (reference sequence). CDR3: CASEQGHRSGYTF. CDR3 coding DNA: TGTGCCTCAGAACAGGGGCATCGCAGTGGCTACACCTTC.

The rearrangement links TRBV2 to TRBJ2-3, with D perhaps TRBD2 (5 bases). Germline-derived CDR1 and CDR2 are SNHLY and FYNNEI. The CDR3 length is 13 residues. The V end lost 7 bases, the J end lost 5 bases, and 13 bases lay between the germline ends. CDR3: CASIPTSRDTQYF. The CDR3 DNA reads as TGTGCCAGCATCCCAACTAGTCGAGATACGCAGTATTTT.

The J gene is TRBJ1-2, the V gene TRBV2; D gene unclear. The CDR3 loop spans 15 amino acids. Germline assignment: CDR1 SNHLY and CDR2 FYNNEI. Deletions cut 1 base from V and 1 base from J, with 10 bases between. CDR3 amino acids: CASSEGGGYNYGYTF. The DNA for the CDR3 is TGTGCCAGCAGTGAAGGTGGCGGATATAACTATGGCTACACCTTC. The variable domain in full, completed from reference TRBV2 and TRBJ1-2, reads EPEVTQTPSHQVTQMGQEVILRCVPISNHLYFYWYRQILGQKVEFLVSFYNNEISEKSEIFDDQFSVERPDGSNFTLKIRSTKLEDSAMYFCASSEGGGYNYGYTFGSGTRLTVV.